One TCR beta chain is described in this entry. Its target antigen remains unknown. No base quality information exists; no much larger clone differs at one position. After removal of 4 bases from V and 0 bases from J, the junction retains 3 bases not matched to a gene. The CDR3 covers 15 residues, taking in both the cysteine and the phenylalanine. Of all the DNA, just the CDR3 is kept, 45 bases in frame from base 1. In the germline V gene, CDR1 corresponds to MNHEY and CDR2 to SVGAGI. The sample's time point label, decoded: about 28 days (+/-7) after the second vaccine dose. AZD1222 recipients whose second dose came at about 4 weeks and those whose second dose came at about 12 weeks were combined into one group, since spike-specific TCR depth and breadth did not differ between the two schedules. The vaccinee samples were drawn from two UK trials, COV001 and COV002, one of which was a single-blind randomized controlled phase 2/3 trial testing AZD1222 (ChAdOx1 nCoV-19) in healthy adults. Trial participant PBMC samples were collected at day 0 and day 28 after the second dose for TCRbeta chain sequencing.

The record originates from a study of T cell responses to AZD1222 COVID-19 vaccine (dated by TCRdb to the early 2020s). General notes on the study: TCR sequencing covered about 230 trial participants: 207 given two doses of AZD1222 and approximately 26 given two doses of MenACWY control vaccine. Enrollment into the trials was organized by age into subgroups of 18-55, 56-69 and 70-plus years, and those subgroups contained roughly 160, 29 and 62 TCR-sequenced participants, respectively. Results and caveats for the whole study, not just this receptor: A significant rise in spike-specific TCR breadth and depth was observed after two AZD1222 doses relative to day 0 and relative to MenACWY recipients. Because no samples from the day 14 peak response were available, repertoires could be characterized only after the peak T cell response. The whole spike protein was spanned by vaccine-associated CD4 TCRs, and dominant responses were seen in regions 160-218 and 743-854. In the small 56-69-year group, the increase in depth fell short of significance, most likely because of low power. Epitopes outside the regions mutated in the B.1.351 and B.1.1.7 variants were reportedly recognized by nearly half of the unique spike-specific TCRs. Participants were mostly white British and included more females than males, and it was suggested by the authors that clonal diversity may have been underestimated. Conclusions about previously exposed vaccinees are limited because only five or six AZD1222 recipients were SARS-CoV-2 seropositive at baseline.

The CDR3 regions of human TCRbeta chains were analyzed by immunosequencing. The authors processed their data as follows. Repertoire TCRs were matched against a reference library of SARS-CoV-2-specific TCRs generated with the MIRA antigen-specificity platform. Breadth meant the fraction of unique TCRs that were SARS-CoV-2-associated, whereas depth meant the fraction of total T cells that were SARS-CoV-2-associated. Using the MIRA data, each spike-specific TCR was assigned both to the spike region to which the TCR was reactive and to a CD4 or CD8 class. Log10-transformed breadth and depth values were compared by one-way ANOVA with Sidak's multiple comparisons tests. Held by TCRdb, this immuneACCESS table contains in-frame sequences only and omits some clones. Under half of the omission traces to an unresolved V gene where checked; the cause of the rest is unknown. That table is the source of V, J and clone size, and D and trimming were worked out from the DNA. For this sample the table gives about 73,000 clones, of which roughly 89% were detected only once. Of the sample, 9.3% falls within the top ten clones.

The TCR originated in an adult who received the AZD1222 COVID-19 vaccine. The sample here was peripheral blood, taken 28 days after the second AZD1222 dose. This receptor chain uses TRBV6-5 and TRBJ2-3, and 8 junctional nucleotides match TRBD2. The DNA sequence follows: TGTGCCAGCAGTTTAGCGGGGAGTAGCACAGATACGCAGTATTTT. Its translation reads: CASSLAGSSTDTQYF.